This TCR beta chain was captured by sequencing in a study of metastatic and nonmetastatic thyroid tumors. All patients were untreated before thyroid surgery. The CDR3 totals 18 residues. V dropped 0 bases and J dropped 3 bases, with 17 bases sitting between them. From germline, CDR1 is KGHSH and CDR2 LQKENI. In the original workflow: Researchers built a distant-metastasis classifier for papillary thyroid cancer that drew on CDR3 differences across clinicopathological groups. TCRdb re-clonotyped the PCR reads via MiXCR. The V and J calls come from TCRdb's annotation, not from the publication. Of approximately 35,000 clones listed, around 31% are singletons.

The receptor comes from a female donor with papillary thyroid cancer or a benign thyroid nodule (not recorded which). Some clones in this sample may be carry-over from other donors' samples. Sequencing was carried out using tumor tissue. J is TRBJ2-2 and V is TRBV18, with D perhaps TRBD1 (5 bases). Here the CDR3 reads CASSPPYSATEYTGELFF. CDR3 coding DNA: TGTGCCAGCTCACCACCTTATAGTGCGACAGAATACACCGGGGAGCTGTTTTTT.